These 29 T cell receptor beta chains originate from one sample sequenced in a study of early T cells in non-severe SARS-CoV-2 infection. TCRdb re-called the 5' RACE reads through MiXCR, storing one row per CDR3 protein. Here the sample spans 71,000 or so distinct CDR3 sequences, roughly 13% being singletons. The source material was whole blood. These TCRs come from an adult who was a healthcare worker with PCR-confirmed SARS-CoV-2 infection or an uninfected control (not recorded which).

The chain couples TRBV6-2 or TRBV6-3 to TRBJ1-5; D is undetermined. Germline V lookup: CDR1 MNHEY, CDR2 SVGEGT. This CDR3 is built from 13 residues. CDR3 in amino acids: CASAELQRQPQHF. In nucleotides, the CDR3 is TGTGCATCGGCCGAACTACAAAGACAGCCCCAGCATTTT.

This clonotype was found many times. This chain joins TRBV29-1 and TRBJ2-2; D ambiguous. The CDR3 has 13 residues. The germline V and J ends were trimmed by 7 bases and 3 bases, with 12 bases remaining between them. Germline values: CDR1 SQVTM, CDR2 ANQGSEA. The CDR3 sequence is CSGRHTHTGELFF. The CDR3 nucleotides read TGCAGCGGCCGACACACGCACACCGGGGAGCTGTTTTTT.

In this sample, this clonotype turned up many times. This chain uses TRBV2 with TRBJ2-4; D unclear. The germline V gene encodes CDR1 SNHLY and CDR2 FYNNEI. The CDR3 covers 12 residues. V lost 8 bases and J lost 0, with 5 bases in between. The CDR3 spells CASALAKNIQYF. The CDR3 DNA sequence: TGTGCCAGCGCCCTAGCCAAAAACATTCAGTACTTC.

This clonotype was counted between two and nine times. This chain links TRBV28 with TRBJ2-7, with D possibly TRBD1 on 6 matching bases. The CDR3 covers 15 residues. The V end was cut by 6 bases, the J end by 4 bases, with 19 bases between. CDR1 MDHEN and CDR2 SYDVKM come from the germline V gene. For the CDR3, the DNA is TGTGCCAGCAGCACCCCGGGCAGGGGAAAATACGAGCAGTACTTC. Protein sequence: CASSTPGRGKYEQYF. Full variable domain (remainder filled in from reference TRBV28 and TRBJ2-7): DVKVTQSSRYLVKRTGEKVFLECVQDMDHENMFWYRQDPGLGLRLIYFSYDVKMKEKGDIPEGYSVSREKKERFSLILESASTNQTSMYLCASSTPGRGKYEQYFGPGTRLTVT.

This clonotype was found a few times. One end of the junction does not line up with germline, which may come from a read error. The chain joins TRBV7-2 to TRBJ1-6, with unresolved D. The CDR3 sequence is 12 residues long. Per the germline V gene, CDR1 is SGHTA and CDR2 is FQGNSA. The chain's CDR3 is CATCPSGSPLHF. As DNA, the CDR3 is TGTGCCACCTGTCCTTCGGGTTCACCCCTCCATTTT.

The chain is built from TRBV19 and TRBJ1-2, with D hard to call. Trimming took 4 bases from V and 7 from J, leaving 10 bases between them. The CDR3 has 12 amino acids. Germline CDR1 reads LNHDA; CDR2 reads SQIVND (reference sequence). The CDR3 is CASSTLAGGYTF. The DNA of the CDR3 is TGTGCCAGTAGTACCCTAGCTGGTGGCTACACCTTC.

The chain couples TRBV6-1 to TRBJ1-5; no definite D call. V lost 6 bases to trimming and J lost 11 bases, with 14 bases between them. The CDR3 length is 12 residues. From germline, CDR1 is MNHNS and CDR2 SASEGT. Here the CDR3 DNA reads TGTGCCAGCAGGACGGAGGGAGTCGCCCAGCATTTT. This encodes CASRTEGVAQHF.

The chain combines TRBV28 with TRBJ2-4; possibly TRBD1 for D (6 bases). The length of the CDR3 is 14 residues. V was cut by 4 bases and J by 7 bases, with 14 bases left in between. Germline V gene lookup returns CDR1 MDHEN and CDR2 SYDVKM. CDR3 DNA: TGTGCCAGCAGTTACGGACAGTCCGCGAACATTCAGTACTTC. Encoded protein: CASSYGQSANIQYF.

Only a few counts were recorded for this clonotype. The rearrangement uses TRBV5-6 and TRBJ1-6, with 8 positions matching TRBD1. V was pared by 4 bases and J by 5 bases, with 8 bases of the junction left unmatched. The CDR3 has 16 amino acids. From germline, CDR1 is SGHDT and CDR2 YYEEEE. For the CDR3, the DNA is TGTGCCAGCAGCCCCCTGACAGGGGTAGATAATTCACCCCTCCACTTT. It specifies CASSPLTGVDNSPLHF.

DNA for the CDR3: TGTGCCAGCAGCTTAGTTGTGGCAGGGGCTGCGGGGACTGAAGCTTTCTTT. Translating gives CASSLVVAGAAGTEAFF. The rearrangement links TRBV7-8 to TRBJ1-1, with TRBD1 as a possible D gene (6 bases). The V gene lost 1 base and the J gene lost 5 bases, with 20 bases spanning the gap. Germline CDR1 reads SGHVS; CDR2 reads FQNEAQ. This CDR3 spans 17 amino acids.

The CDR3 spells CSVALTGLVDTQYF. Written as DNA, the CDR3 is TGCAGCGTTGCTTTAACGGGGCTGGTCGATACGCAGTATTTT. The chain carries TRBV29-1 and TRBJ2-3, with D perhaps TRBD1 or TRBD2 (5 bases each). CDR1 is SQVTM and CDR2 is ANQGSEA in the germline V gene. Trimming stripped 4 bases from V and 6 bases from J, with 17 bases between. The CDR3 sequence is 14 residues long.

The genes are TRBV12-3 or TRBV12-4 and TRBJ2-5; D is undetermined. The CDR3 consists of 14 residues. Trimming removed 9 bases at V and 3 bases at J, with 17 bases between. The CDR3 DNA reads as TGTGCCAGTTCCCCGGGCCGAGTGAAAGAGACCCAGTACTTC. Translation: CASSPGRVKETQYF.

V gene TRBV19 combines with J gene TRBJ1-2, with D perhaps TRBD1 (6 bases). CDR1 and CDR2 from the germline V gene are LNHDA and SQIVND (reference sequence). The CDR3 has 16 residues. With 4 bases removed from V and 2 bases from J, the gap between germline ends came to 17 bases. The CDR3 reads CASSTGGLHHNYGYTF. For the CDR3, the DNA is TGTGCCAGTAGTACGGGGGGGCTACACCACAACTATGGCTACACCTTC.

This clonotype appeared a few times. The J gene is TRBJ2-5, the V gene TRBV6-6; TRBD2 might be the D (6 bases). The germline V gene encodes CDR1 MNHNY and CDR2 SVGAGI (reference sequence). The germline V and J ends were trimmed by 6 bases and 2 bases, with 19 bases remaining between them. The CDR3 contains 16 residues. The chain's CDR3 is CASSYAGGTFQETQYF. The CDR3 DNA reads as TGTGCCAGCAGCTATGCCGGGGGAACCTTTCAAGAGACCCAGTACTTC.

This clonotype was counted only a few times. The J gene is TRBJ1-5, the V gene TRBV5-5; no reliable D call. This CDR3 contains 14 residues. Trimming took 0 bases from V and 5 from J, leaving 9 bases between them. Germline loops: CDR1 SGHKS, CDR2 YYEKEE (reference sequence). The CDR3 coding sequence is TGTGCCAGCAGCTTGGAACGTACCGATCAGCCCCAGCATTTT. Its translation: CASSLERTDQPQHF.

There are many counts of this clonotype. This chain joins TRBV29-1 and TRBJ2-3; 8 positions match TRBD1. The CDR3 contains 12 residues. V shed 6 bases and J 4 bases; nucleotides not matched to a gene: 3. The germline gives CDR1 SQVTM, CDR2 ANQGSEA. The CDR3 region is CSVLQGADTQYF. The CDR3 DNA follows: TGCAGCGTCCTACAGGGGGCAGATACGCAGTATTTT.

The genes are TRBV11-2 and TRBJ1-1, with D hard to call. V lost 6 bases to trimming and J lost 7 bases, with 12 bases between them. The V gene's germline CDR1 is SGHAT and CDR2 FQNNGV. The CDR3 sequence is 12 residues long. The CDR3 DNA follows: TGTGCCAGCAGTTTCTCGTATGGTGAAGCTTTCTTT. Its protein is CASSFSYGEAFF.

The chain has TRBV6-5 and TRBJ2-1; the D call may be TRBD1 or TRBD2 (5 bases each). V was shortened by 8 bases and J by 4 bases, with 21 bases between the two germline ends. The CDR3 runs to 16 residues. CDR1 and CDR2 from the germline V gene are MNHEY and SVGAGI. This CDR3 is CASRRGDQFTYNEQFF. The CDR3 DNA sequence: TGTGCCAGCCGGAGAGGGGATCAATTCACGTACAATGAGCAGTTCTTC.

This clonotype has more than one count but fewer than ten. The chain carries TRBV6-5 and TRBJ2-6, with D perhaps assigned TRBD1 or TRBD2 (6 bases each). The CDR3 is made up of 18 amino acids. V was pared by 1 base and J by 0 bases, with 13 bases between. Germline loops: CDR1 MNHEY, CDR2 SVGAGI. The CDR3 bases are TGTGCCAGCAGTTACTTTGGGGGGCAAAGCTCTGGGGCCAACGTCCTGACTTTC. Amino acids: CASSYFGGQSSGANVLTF.

The chain links TRBV2 to TRBJ1-4; D perhaps matches TRBD1 (6 bases). The CDR3 runs 12 residues. With 11 bases removed from V and 7 bases from J, the gap between germline ends came to 14 bases. Germline CDR1 reads SNHLY; CDR2 reads FYNNEI. The CDR3 spells CAWGLHGEKLFF. The CDR3, as DNA: TGTGCCTGGGGGCTGCACGGTGAAAAACTGTTTTTT.

The chain is built from TRBV11-2 and TRBJ1-2, with no clear D. Germline CDR1 and CDR2: SGHAT and FQNNGV. The CDR3 is made up of 15 amino acids. Trimming removed 0 bases from V and 5 bases from J, with 13 bases in between. The CDR3 sequence: CASSLEGLNGYGYTF. CDR3 bases: TGTGCCAGCAGCTTAGAGGGTCTCAATGGATATGGCTACACCTTC.

The chain uses TRBV29-1 and TRBJ1-5; D remains ambiguous. Germline loops: CDR1 SQVTM, CDR2 ANQGSEA. The CDR3 covers 12 residues. The V and J ends lost 6 bases and 4 bases respectively, with 10 bases between them. CDR3 DNA sequence: TGCAGCGTCCGGACGGGGAATCAGCCCCAGCATTTT. Encoded protein: CSVRTGNQPQHF. The full variable domain, its missing parts supplied by reference TRBV29-1 and TRBJ1-5, is SAVISQKPSRDICQRGTSLTIQCQVDSQVTMMFWYRQQPGQSLTLIATANQGSEATYESGFVIDKFPISRPNLTFSTLTVSNMSPEDSSIYLCSVRTGNQPQHFGDGTRLSIL.

J is TRBJ1-2 and V is TRBV6-2 or TRBV6-3; no clear D gene. Germline values: CDR1 MNHEY, CDR2 SVGEGT. V was shortened by 2 bases and J by 11 bases, with 12 bases between the two germline ends. The CDR3 spans 12 residues. The CDR3 coding sequence is TGTGCCAGCAGTTACGAGGGATTCTCTTACACCTTC. Translated: CASSYEGFSYTF.

This clonotype came up many times. The rearrangement joins TRBV5-1 to TRBJ1-5, with TRBD1 matching over 9 bases. Unmatched junction bases numbered 12, after V lost 4 bases and J lost 7 bases. Germline values: CDR1 SGHRS, CDR2 YFSETQ. This CDR3 is built from 16 residues. CDR3 DNA sequence: TGCGCCAGCAGCCCATCCGGGACAGGGAACGGGCAGCCCCAGCATTTT. Encoded protein: CASSPSGTGNGQPQHF.

The chain couples TRBV4-2 to TRBJ2-3, with TRBD1 as a possible D gene (6 bases). CDR3 length: 16 amino acids. The germline gives CDR1 LGHNA, CDR2 YNFKEQ. V was pared by 1 base and J by 2 bases, with 13 bases between. CDR3 nucleotide sequence: TGTGCCAGCAGCCAAGCGGGGCAGGGGAACACAGATACGCAGTATTTT. Protein product: CASSQAGQGNTDTQYF.

V usage is TRBV7-9 and J usage is TRBJ1-6; D not resolved. CDR1 and CDR2 from the germline V gene are SEHNR and FQNEAQ (reference sequence). The CDR3 has 14 amino acids. V lost 7 bases to trimming and J lost 0 bases, with 7 bases between them. The CDR3 DNA reads TGTGCCAGCAAGGATCGCTCCTATAATTCACCCCTCCACTTT. Encoded protein: CASKDRSYNSPLHF.

This clonotype was picked up many times. The CDR3 coding sequence is TGTGCCAGCAGCTTGGCTAGCAGCTACGAGCAGTACTTC. It is translated as CASSLASSYEQYF. This sequence joins TRBV7-6 and TRBJ2-7; D is perhaps TRBD2 (5 bases). The CDR3 has 13 residues. From germline, CDR1 is SGHVS and CDR2 FNYEAQ. V lost 3 bases and J lost 3, with 9 bases in between.

This clonotype was recorded only once. The chain joins TRBV29-1 to TRBJ2-7; D is uncertain. Germline CDR1 SQVTM, CDR2 ANQGSEA. This CDR3 is 13 amino acids long. V dropped 7 bases and J dropped 0 bases, with 13 bases sitting between them. CDR3 sequence reads: CSAASPYSYEQYF. For the CDR3, the DNA is TGCAGCGCCGCGAGCCCTTACTCCTACGAGCAGTACTTC.

The chain couples TRBV18 to TRBJ2-3; D uncertain. CDR3 length equals 16 residues. Germline CDR1 reads KGHSH; CDR2 reads LQKENI. Trimming left V 5 bases short and J 1 base short, with 16 bases between. The CDR3 region is CASSTILSLGTDTQYF. CDR3 nucleotide sequence: TGTGCCAGCTCAACGATCCTCTCGCTCGGCACAGATACGCAGTATTTT.